These T cell receptor beta chains were read from a single sample in a study of T cell responses to AZD1222 COVID-19 vaccine. Repertoires were generated with immunoSEQ multiplex PCR, while TCRdb's copy carries only in-frame clones and drops some. The table has under 200,000 clones, 85% to 95% seen once. Sequenced material: peripheral blood, taken on day 0 of AZD1222 vaccination. These receptors all stem from an adult in good health. The CDR3 runs from the conserved cysteine through the conserved F or W. The D gene is left open where the match is weak. Not all rows give a size; the values are once, few, many and, for expanded clones, a class.

CDR3 protein | CDR3 DNA | D gene | V gene | clone size | J gene | CDR3 length
CASSEVRGDGYTF | TGTGCCAGCAGTGAAGTACGAGGCGACGGCTACACCTTC | - | TRBV6-1 | once | TRBJ1-2 | 13
CASSPGFGSRNTIYF | TGTGCCAGTAGTCCAGGATTCGGGTCTCGAAACACCATATATTTT | - | TRBV19 | - | TRBJ1-3 | 15
CASSEMGSYNSPLHF | TGTGCCAGCAGTGAAATGGGCTCCTATAATTCACCCCTCCACTTT | - | TRBV2 | - | TRBJ1-6 | 15
CASSISRDRISYEQYF | TGTGCCAGCAGTATTAGCCGGGACCGCATCTCCTACGAGCAGTACTTC | - | TRBV11-1 | - | TRBJ2-7 | 16
CASSLVVYEQYF | TGTGCCAGCAGCTTGGTTGTTTACGAGCAGTACTTC | - | TRBV5-5 | - | TRBJ2-7 | 12
CASSPDRGVIRGYTF | TGCGCCAGCAGCCCAGACAGGGGGGTAATCCGTGGCTACACCTTC | TRBD1 | TRBV5-1 | - | TRBJ1-2 | 15
CSASLSGFSYNEQFF | TGCAGTGCTAGTCTCAGCGGGTTCTCCTACAATGAGCAGTTCTTC | - | TRBV20-1 | - | TRBJ2-1 | 15
CASSALGVAQYF | TGCGCCAGCAGCGCCCTCGGGGTTGCGCAGTACTTC | - | TRBV4-1 | - | TRBJ2-7 | 12
CASSQDNPGSHTDTQYF | TGTGCCAGCAGCCAAGATAATCCAGGATCCCACACAGATACGCAGTATTTT | - | TRBV3-1/TRBV3-2 | - | TRBJ2-3 | 17
CASSQDPGRSALTNYGYTF | TGTGCCAGCAGCCAAGACCCTGGCAGGTCGGCTTTAACTAACTATGGCTACACCTTC | - | TRBV3-1/TRBV3-2 | once | TRBJ1-2 | 19
CASSIGGGVRNEQFF | TGTGCCAGTAGTATAGGGGGGGGCGTTCGAAATGAGCAGTTCTTC | - | TRBV19 | - | TRBJ2-1 | 15
CASSSGGGIRTEAFF | TGTGCCAGCAGCTCAGGGGGGGGAATACGAACTGAAGCTTTCTTT | TRBD1 | TRBV7-2 | - | TRBJ1-1 | 15
CASRARGANTGELFF | TGTGCCAGCAGAGCCAGGGGGGCGAACACCGGGGAGCTGTTTTTT | - | TRBV6-4 | - | TRBJ2-2 | 15
CASSRLHGGKKNTEAFF | TGCGCCAGCAGTCGCCTGCATGGGGGAAAGAAGAACACTGAAGCTTTCTTT | - | TRBV4-1 | - | TRBJ1-1 | 17
CASKKRDQPQHF | TGTGCCAGCAAAAAGAGGGATCAGCCCCAGCATTTT | - | TRBV13 | - | TRBJ1-5 | 12
CASSLGGYHTEAFF | TGCGCCAGCAGCTTGGGGGGGTATCACACTGAAGCTTTCTTT | - | TRBV5-1 | once | TRBJ1-1 | 14
CAISAALEGYGYTF | TGTGCCATCAGCGCAGCGTTGGAAGGGTATGGCTACACCTTC | - | TRBV10-3 | - | TRBJ1-2 | 14
CASSTRPFTSDTQYF | TGTGCCAGTAGTACTCGACCATTTACATCAGATACGCAGTATTTT | - | TRBV19 | - | TRBJ2-3 | 15
CASSPPQTRNTIYF | TGTGCCAGCTCACCACCTCAAACCAGAAACACCATATATTTT | - | TRBV18 | - | TRBJ1-3 | 14
CASSEGGGFDTQYF | TGTGCCAGCAGCGAGGGCGGTGGATTCGATACGCAGTATTTT | - | TRBV9 | - | TRBJ2-3 | 14
CASSFRRLLGGELFF | TGTGCCAGCAGTTTTAGGAGATTACTGGGCGGGGAGCTGTTTTTT | - | TRBV6-8 | - | TRBJ2-2 | 15
CASSRLSFDPQHF | TGTGCCAGCAGTCGGCTATCTTTCGATCCCCAGCATTTT | - | TRBV2 | - | TRBJ1-5 | 13
CASSLRESYEQYF | TGTGCCAGCAGCTTGCGGGAGTCCTACGAGCAGTACTTC | - | TRBV5-8 | - | TRBJ2-7 | 13
CASSPQYPSSYEQYF | TGTGCCAGCAGCCCACAATACCCCAGCTCCTACGAGCAGTACTTC | - | TRBV7-9 | - | TRBJ2-7 | 15
CASSPPDRVSGNTIYF | TGTGCCAGCTCACCACCCGACAGAGTCTCTGGAAACACCATATATTTT | - | TRBV18 | - | TRBJ1-3 | 16
CASSQERGESSYNEQFF | TGTGCCAGCAGCCAAGAAAGGGGCGAAAGCTCCTACAATGAGCAGTTCTTC | - | TRBV4-2 | - | TRBJ2-1 | 17
CASSQGRRPFDEKLFF | TGTGCCAGCAGCCAAGGCCGTCGGCCTTTTGATGAAAAACTGTTTTTT | - | TRBV3-1/TRBV3-2 | once | TRBJ1-4 | 16
CASSIWGPLAGNKDTQYF | TGTGCCAGTAGTATTTGGGGTCCTCTAGCGGGGAATAAGGATACGCAGTATTTT | TRBD2 | TRBV19 | - | TRBJ2-3 | 18
CASGTGWTGGIYEQYF | TGTGCCAGTGGGACAGGGTGGACGGGAGGCATCTACGAGCAGTACTTC | TRBD1 | TRBV19 | - | TRBJ2-7 | 16
CASRVDRNTEAFF | TGTGCCAGCAGAGTTGACAGGAACACTGAAGCTTTCTTT | - | TRBV2 | - | TRBJ1-1 | 13
CASSLKFRANTEAFF | TGCGCCAGCAGCTTGAAATTTAGGGCCAACACTGAAGCTTTCTTT | - | TRBV5-1 | - | TRBJ1-1 | 15
CATNVGGTDTQYF | TGTGCCACTAACGTGGGCGGCACAGATACGCAGTATTTT | - | TRBV2 | - | TRBJ2-3 | 13
CSVSTGTDTQYF | TGCAGCGTTTCTACAGGGACAGATACGCAGTATTTT | - | TRBV29-1 | - | TRBJ2-3 | 12
CATSDRPHRDATQYF | TGTGCCACCAGTGATCGACCCCACAGGGATGCAACGCAGTATTTT | - | TRBV24-1 | - | TRBJ2-3 | 15
CASSRGTGSYNEQFF | TGTGCCAGCAGCCGCGGGACAGGCTCCTACAATGAGCAGTTCTTC | TRBD1 | TRBV6-5 | - | TRBJ2-1 | 15
CASSQVRLAGGETQYF | TGTGCCAGCAGCCAAGTACGACTAGCGGGGGGAGAGACCCAGTACTTC | TRBD2 | TRBV3-1/TRBV3-2 | - | TRBJ2-5 | 16
CSVATVYYGYTF | TGCAGCGTCGCGACGGTTTACTATGGCTACACCTTC | - | TRBV29-1 | - | TRBJ1-2 | 12
CASEPGTGGLTEAFF | TGTGCCAGCGAACCAGGGACAGGGGGTTTAACTGAAGCTTTCTTT | TRBD1 | TRBV18 | - | TRBJ1-1 | 15
CASSQVGGRPYEQYF | TGTGCCAGCAGCCAAGTAGGCGGGAGGCCCTACGAGCAGTACTTC | TRBD2 | TRBV3-1/TRBV3-2 | - | TRBJ2-7 | 15
CASSVEGQGLYDYGYTF | TGTGCCAGCAGCGTAGAGGGACAGGGGCTCTACGATTATGGCTACACCTTC | TRBD1 | TRBV9 | - | TRBJ1-2 | 17
CASRYAATGGETGELFF | TGTGCCAGCAGATACGCCGCGACAGGGGGCGAAACCGGGGAGCTGTTTTTT | TRBD1 | TRBV11-3 | - | TRBJ2-2 | 17
CASRSLSHEQFF | TGTGCCAGCAGAAGCCTTTCCCATGAGCAGTTCTTC | - | TRBV11-2 | - | TRBJ2-1 | 12
CAISDPGQENIQYF | TGTGCCATCAGTGATCCGGGACAGGAGAACATTCAGTACTTC | TRBD1 | TRBV10-3 | - | TRBJ2-4 | 14
CASSQLGSPLHF | TGCGCCAGCAGCCAGCTAGGTTCACCCCTCCACTTT | - | TRBV5-1 | - | TRBJ1-6 | 12
CASRDSYEQYF | TGCGCCAGCCGTGACAGCTACGAGCAGTACTTC | - | TRBV5-1 | - | TRBJ2-7 | 11
CATSRGDSEAFF | TGTGCCACCAGCAGGGGGGACAGTGAAGCTTTCTTT | TRBD1 | TRBV15 | - | TRBJ1-1 | 12
CASSLSPGGGQDGYGYTF | TGTGCCAGCAGCTTATCGCCAGGAGGGGGCCAGGATGGTTATGGCTACACCTTC | TRBD1 | TRBV7-9 | - | TRBJ1-2 | 18
CASSLTRTGGKAFF | TGTGCCAGCAGCTTAACTCGGACAGGGGGGAAAGCTTTCTTT | TRBD1 | TRBV11-3 | few | TRBJ1-1 | 14
CASSLPNTGELFF | TGTGCCAGTAGTCTTCCGAACACCGGGGAGCTGTTTTTT | - | TRBV19 | - | TRBJ2-2 | 13
CASSEARLGISYNSPLHF | TGTGCCAGCAGTGAAGCCCGTTTGGGGATCTCCTATAATTCACCCCTCCACTTT | - | TRBV6-1 | - | TRBJ1-6 | 18
CSVDPGLAGRTDTQYF | TGCAGCGTTGACCCTGGACTAGCGGGCCGCACAGATACGCAGTATTTT | TRBD2 | TRBV29-1 | - | TRBJ2-3 | 16
CASSLAHSGGLNEQFF | TGTGCCAGCAGCTTAGCGCATAGCGGGGGGCTCAATGAGCAGTTCTTC | TRBD2 | TRBV7-8 | - | TRBJ2-1 | 16
CASSHNRGRDEKLFF | TGCGCCAGCAGCCACAACAGGGGGCGCGATGAAAAACTGTTTTTT | TRBD1 | TRBV5-1 | once | TRBJ1-4 | 15
CASSLSGTMDPYEQYF | TGTGCCAGCAGCCTGTCCGGGACTATGGACCCCTACGAGCAGTACTTC | TRBD2 | TRBV11-2 | - | TRBJ2-7 | 16